This T cell receptor (beta chain) stems from a study of cytomegalovirus exposure and HLA in healthy donors. Notes on this clone: The antigen remains undetermined.

Some clones are missing from TCRdb's copy, which holds only in-frame ones; the method was immunoSEQ multiplex PCR. The repertoire has some 130,000 clones, about 83% of them found once; the top ten carry about 1.5%. The CDR3 extends over 15 amino acids. Per germline, CDR1 SGHRS and CDR2 YFSETQ. Trimming at V came to 6 bases and at J to 5 bases, leaving 9 bases not matched to a gene. Study-level points and caveats: The study designated 150 to 200 TCR beta chains cytomegalovirus-associated.

The donors were members of the roughly 120-subject validation cohort (separate from the roughly 700-subject first cohort). This chain links TRBV5-1 with TRBJ2-5; 11 positions match TRBD1. The sample consisted of PBMCs. The clonotype was recovered from a woman aged 25 to 45 in good health and CMV-seronegative. The CDR3 DNA follows: TGCGCCAGCACCCTAGGGGGACAGGGGGGTGAGACCCAGTACTTC. Translation gives CASTLGGQGGETQYF.